The rows below give T cell receptor beta chains drawn from one sample of a study of CD8 T cells in Susac syndrome. TCRdb itself ran the immunoSEQ multiplex PCR reads through MiXCR, one entry per CDR3 protein. The sample includes a few hundred thousand distinct CDR3 sequences, 89% of them seen just once. The sequenced sample was CD8+ T cells from PBMCs. All receptors derive from a human donor with multiple sclerosis. CDR3s include the opening cysteine and the closing phenylalanine or tryptophan. The order of the fields is D gene, V gene, clone size, J gene, CDR3 DNA, CDR3 protein. The D gene is left open where the match is weak. Clone size is stated in some rows and not others, as once, few, many or a class when expanded.

D: TRBD2
V: TRBV7-9
size: -
J: TRBJ2-5
DNA: TGTGCCAGCAGCTCGGGCGGGGGGCCGGAGACCCAGTACTTC
CDR3: CASSSGGGPETQYF

D: -
V: TRBV6-2/TRBV6-3
size: -
J: TRBJ1-1
DNA: TGTGCCAGCGCTGTTGGGTCGGGAACTGAAGCTTTCTTT
CDR3: CASAVGSGTEAFF

D: -
V: TRBV27
size: -
J: TRBJ2-3
DNA: TGTGCCATAGGTAGATGGGGGGATACGCAGTATTTT
CDR3: CAIGRWGDTQYF

D: -
V: TRBV7-9
size: -
J: TRBJ1-5
DNA: TGTGCCAGCAGCTTAGGAGCAGGGGCTGATCAGCCCCAGCATTTT
CDR3: CASSLGAGADQPQHF

D: -
V: TRBV30
size: -
J: TRBJ2-7
DNA: TGTGCCTGGAGTGTACCTCTTTTCGGGTCCTACGAGCAGTACTTC
CDR3: CAWSVPLFGSYEQYF

D: TRBD2
V: TRBV4-3
size: -
J: TRBJ2-5
DNA: TGCGCCAGCAGCCAAGATCTCGTTGGGGGGGGACAAGAGACCCAGTACTTC
CDR3: CASSQDLVGGGQETQYF

D: TRBD2
V: TRBV27
size: -
J: TRBJ2-7
DNA: TGTGCCAGCAGTTTAGAGACTAGCGGGGCCTACGAGCAGTACTTC
CDR3: CASSLETSGAYEQYF

D: -
V: TRBV19
size: -
J: TRBJ1-5
DNA: TGTGCCAGTAGTAGGCCGACGACAGAGAGTGGGTCCCAGCATTTT
CDR3: CASSRPTTESGSQHF

D: -
V: TRBV5-4
size: -
J: TRBJ2-3
DNA: TGTGCCAGCAGCTTGGGAGGGAACACAGATACGCAGTATTTT
CDR3: CASSLGGNTDTQYF

D: TRBD2
V: TRBV4-2
size: -
J: TRBJ2-1
DNA: TGTGCCAGCAGCCAGGGTACGGGGACTAGCTTGGTCTACAATGAGCAGTTCTTC
CDR3: CASSQGTGTSLVYNEQFF

D: TRBD1
V: TRBV29-1
size: -
J: TRBJ2-7
DNA: TGCAGCGCCGAGGCCGGGACAGGGGGGTACGAGCAGTACTTC
CDR3: CSAEAGTGGYEQYF

D: TRBD1
V: TRBV11-1
size: -
J: TRBJ1-6
DNA: TGTGCCAGCAGCCTTACAGGGGGCTATTCACCCCTCCACTTT
CDR3: CASSLTGGYSPLHF

D: -
V: TRBV29-1
size: -
J: TRBJ1-2
DNA: TGCAGCGTTGAGGAGAATTACTATGGCTACACCTTC
CDR3: CSVEENYYGYTF

D: -
V: TRBV5-1
size: -
J: TRBJ2-5
DNA: TGCGCCAGCAGCGAGGTCCCCAAGGAATCGTACCAAGAGACCCAGTACTTC
CDR3: CASSEVPKESYQETQYF

D: -
V: TRBV30
size: -
J: TRBJ1-1
DNA: TGTGCCTGGAGATGGACAGAGAACACTGAAGCTTTCTTT
CDR3: CAWRWTENTEAFF

D: -
V: TRBV12-3/TRBV12-4
size: -
J: TRBJ1-2
DNA: TGTGCCAGCAGTTTCGGCCCTCTCTATGGCTACACCTTC
CDR3: CASSFGPLYGYTF

D: TRBD2
V: TRBV5-4
size: -
J: TRBJ2-3
DNA: TGTGCCAGCAGCTTTCGGGGGGGCGCAGATACGCAGTATTTT
CDR3: CASSFRGGADTQYF

D: -
V: TRBV2
size: -
J: TRBJ2-1
DNA: TGTGCCAGCAGTGATAGCAGGAACAATGAGCAGTTCTTC
CDR3: CASSDSRNNEQFF

D: -
V: TRBV7-9
size: -
J: TRBJ2-7
DNA: TGTGCCAGCAGCTCTCCCCTGGACTACGAGCAGTACTTC
CDR3: CASSSPLDYEQYF

D: TRBD2
V: TRBV27
size: -
J: TRBJ2-5
DNA: TGTGCCAGCAGTTCCACGATAGCGGGGGCACAGGAGACCCAGTACTTC
CDR3: CASSSTIAGAQETQYF

D: TRBD1
V: TRBV27
size: -
J: TRBJ2-7
DNA: TGTGCCAGCAGTATACGGGACAGACAATACGAGCAGTACTTC
CDR3: CASSIRDRQYEQYF

D: TRBD2
V: TRBV29-1
size: once
J: TRBJ2-1
DNA: TGCAGCGTTGGGGGGAGACTAGCGGGAGACTACAATGAGCAGTTCTTC
CDR3: CSVGGRLAGDYNEQFF

D: -
V: TRBV7-9
size: -
J: TRBJ1-1
DNA: TGTGCCAGCAGCTCCGGACGGATGAACACTGAAGCTTTCTTT
CDR3: CASSSGRMNTEAFF

D: -
V: TRBV4-3
size: once
J: TRBJ2-7
DNA: TGCGCCAGCAGCCAAGTCCGCGGGGGCGAATCCTACGAGCAGTACTTC
CDR3: CASSQVRGGESYEQYF